These 32 T cell receptor beta chains originate from one sample sequenced in a study of OX40 agonist ivuxolimab in advanced cancers. TCRdb keeps only in-frame clones here, not all; method: immunoSEQ multiplex PCR. The sample comprises about 32,000 clones, 89% of which are singletons, and about 28% rests with the top ten. Sample: CD4+ or CD8+ T cells sorted from blood, taken in a trial of the OX40 agonist ivuxolimab. The origin of the receptors is an adult with an advanced solid tumor such as melanoma, head and neck, liver or kidney cancer.

This rearrangement joins TRBV28 to TRBJ2-2; D not certain. Trimming took off 1 base at V and 3 bases at J, with 9 bases between the two ends. The CDR3 runs 15 residues. Germline values: CDR1 MDHEN, CDR2 SYDVKM. This chain's CDR3 is CASSLFVRDTGELFF. The DNA for the CDR3 is TGTGCCAGCAGTTTATTTGTCAGAGACACCGGGGAGCTGTTTTTT.

This clone was detected only once. The rearrangement links TRBV7-9 to TRBJ2-1; the D gene is possibly TRBD1 (6 bases). Looked up from germline, CDR1 is SEHNR and CDR2 is FQNEAQ (reference sequence). The germline V and J ends were trimmed by 4 bases and 8 bases, with 18 bases remaining between them. The CDR3 sequence is 15 residues long. The CDR3 sequence: CASSSTGNSGDEQFF. CDR3 coding DNA: TGTGCCAGCAGCTCCACAGGGAATTCTGGCGATGAGCAGTTCTTC.

This clone was seen just once. The chain couples TRBV6-5 to TRBJ2-2, with TRBD1 matching over 7 bases. V was pared by 4 bases and J by 2 bases, with 4 bases of the junction left unmatched. Germline V gene lookup returns CDR1 MNHEY and CDR2 SVGAGI. The CDR3 consists of 15 residues. The CDR3 loop is CASSSGTVNTGELFF. DNA of the CDR3: TGTGCCAGCAGTTCCGGGACAGTTAACACCGGGGAGCTGTTTTTT.

The chain couples TRBV6-1 to TRBJ2-6; D gene ambiguous. V shed 4 bases and J shed 0 bases, with 7 bases lying between them. Germline CDR1 is MNHNS and CDR2 is SASEGT. The CDR3 extends over 15 amino acids. The CDR3 DNA sequence: TGTGCCAGCAGTGTTTGGTTCTCTGGGGCCAACGTCCTGACTTTC. This gives the protein CASSVWFSGANVLTF.

This chain joins TRBV2 and TRBJ2-7; TRBD2 aligns across 10 bases. V dropped 7 bases and J dropped 6; count of bases not matched to a gene: 9. The CDR3 sequence is 14 residues long. In germline, CDR1 is SNHLY, CDR2 FYNNEI. CDR3 DNA: TGTGCCAGCAACCCTTTGGTAGCGGGAGGCGAGCAGTACTTC. It encodes CASNPLVAGGEQYF.

The chain employs TRBV19 and TRBJ2-2, with TRBD2 identical over 14 bases. The germline CDR1 and CDR2 sequences are LNHDA and SQIVND (reference sequence). This CDR3 spans 18 amino acids. V lost 5 bases, J lost 3 bases, and 8 bases stayed unmatched. This CDR3 reads CASSPGTSGSPHTGELFF. CDR3 DNA sequence: TGTGCCAGTAGTCCCGGGACTAGCGGGAGCCCACACACCGGGGAGCTGTTTTTT.

The genes are TRBV5-5 and TRBJ1-5; the D is unclear. CDR1 and CDR2 (germline): SGHKS, YYEKEE (reference sequence). Trimming took 0 bases from V and 0 from J, leaving 7 bases between them. The CDR3 runs 15 residues. CDR3 DNA: TGTGCCAGCAGCTTGGAGAGGTATAGCAATCAGCCCCAGCATTTT. Amino acid sequence: CASSLERYSNQPQHF.

The V call is TRBV28, the J call TRBJ2-7; a possible D gene is TRBD2 (6 bases). The V and J ends lost 11 bases and 6 bases respectively, with 20 bases between them. The CDR3 has 13 residues. Germline loops: CDR1 MDHEN, CDR2 SYDVKM. The CDR3 sequence: CASGDGATSEQYF. CDR3 nucleotides: TGTGCCTCGGGGGACGGGGCGACCTCCGAGCAGTACTTC.

The CDR3 protein is CASSSSRIYEQFF. DNA of the CDR3: TGTGCCAGCAGCTCCAGCCGGATCTATGAGCAGTTCTTC. The V and J genes are TRBV13 and TRBJ2-1; the D is unclear. The CDR3 totals 13 residues. CDR1 PRHDT and CDR2 FYEKMQ come from the germline V gene (reference sequence). V was cut by 4 bases and J by 8 bases, with 12 bases left in between.

The chain links TRBV19 to TRBJ2-2; TRBD2 might be the D (6 bases). The CDR3 extends over 12 amino acids. CDR1 LNHDA and CDR2 SQIVND come from the germline V gene (reference sequence). V lost 10 bases and J 5 bases, leaving 11 bases between the germline ends. DNA of the CDR3: TGTGCCACCGGAGGGATAACCGGGGAGCTGTTTTTT. As protein: CATGGITGELFF.

The chain is built from TRBV7-9 and TRBJ1-2; D gene ambiguous. Trimming shortened V by 0 bases and J by 4 bases, and 15 bases separated the two germline ends. The CDR3 contains 16 residues. Per germline, CDR1 SEHNR and CDR2 FQNEAQ (reference sequence). CDR3 amino acids: CASSLAFQDLGYGYTF. CDR3 nucleotide sequence: TGTGCCAGCAGCTTAGCATTCCAGGATCTGGGCTATGGCTACACCTTC.

This clone was observed a single time. A junction end diverges from the germline sequence, so it may reflect a read error. The J gene is TRBJ2-3, the V gene TRBV5-6; D may be TRBD2 (6 bases). Per the germline V gene, CDR1 is SGHDT and CDR2 is YYEEEE. The CDR3 runs to 11 residues. CDR3 sequence: CASSLGRDEHF. For the CDR3, the DNA is TGTGCCAGCAGCCTCGGGCGGGACGAGCATTTT.

V gene TRBV19 combines with J gene TRBJ2-7, with 9 bases lining up with TRBD2. The J segment lost 3 bases and the V segment lost 3 bases, leaving 6 bases of the junction unmatched. The CDR3 has 15 amino acids. Germline V gene lookup returns CDR1 LNHDA and CDR2 SQIVND (reference sequence). The CDR3 here is CASSMGSGGNYEQYF. As DNA, the CDR3 is TGTGCCAGTAGTATGGGTAGCGGGGGAAACTACGAGCAGTACTTC.

This chain connects TRBV4-2 to TRBJ1-1; 8 positions match TRBD1. Looked up from germline, CDR1 is LGHNA and CDR2 is YNFKEQ. The CDR3 extends over 18 amino acids. V lost 3 bases and J lost 0; bases outside the gene matches: 12. The CDR3 here is CASSHQAYRTGMNTEAFF. The CDR3 DNA reads TGTGCCAGCAGCCATCAGGCGTATCGGACAGGGATGAACACTGAAGCTTTCTTT.

The CDR3 DNA sequence: TGTGCCAGCAATCTCGGGGGACGGAGCACAGATACGCAGTATTTT. As protein: CASNLGGRSTDTQYF. This chain joins TRBV5-6 and TRBJ2-3; tentatively, D is TRBD2 (6 bases). The CDR3 covers 15 residues. Trimming took off 6 bases at V and 0 bases at J, with 14 bases between the two ends. The V gene's germline CDR1 is SGHDT and CDR2 YYEEEE. Together with reference TRBV5-6 and TRBJ2-3, the CDR3 gives the full variable domain: DAGVTQSPTHLIKTRGQQVTLRCSPKSGHDTVSWYQQALGQGPQFIFQYYEEEERQRGNFPDRFSGHQFPNYSSELNVNALLLGDSALYLCASNLGGRSTDTQYFGPGTRLTVL.

The gene calls are TRBV7-4 and TRBJ2-7, with D unclear. The germline CDR1 and CDR2 sequences are SGHVT and SQSDAQ. V was trimmed by 5 bases and J by 3 bases, leaving 26 bases between them. The CDR3 spans 18 residues. The DNA of the CDR3 is TGTGCCAGCAGCCGCACTCTACTCCGGGCCAGTGATTTCTACGAGCAGTACTTC. It codes for CASSRTLLRASDFYEQYF.

The chain couples TRBV18 to TRBJ2-1, with 8 positions matching TRBD1. Losses at the gene ends were 0 bases for V and 5 bases for J; bases not matched to a gene: 6. The CDR3 totals 16 residues. Germline assignment: CDR1 KGHSH and CDR2 LQKENI. The CDR3: CASSPPPTGVNNEQFF. The CDR3 coding sequence is TGTGCCAGCTCACCACCACCGACAGGGGTGAACAATGAGCAGTTCTTC.

This CDR3 is CASSSGTSSGELFF. In DNA form, the CDR3 reads TGTGCCAGCAGCTCCGGGACTAGTTCCGGGGAGCTGTTTTTT. The J gene is TRBJ2-2, the V gene TRBV11-3; 8 nucleotides align to TRBD2. There are 14 residues in the CDR3. Germline CDR1 and CDR2: SGHNT and YENEEA. J gave up 6 bases and V 4 bases, and 4 bases lay outside the gene matches.

CDR3 DNA sequence: TGTGCCAGCAGCTTAGTGGCCGCCAGTAATCAGCCCCAGCATTTT. Translating it yields CASSLVAASNQPQHF. The chain carries TRBV7-2 and TRBJ1-5; unclear D gene. With 1 base removed from V and 4 bases from J, the gap between germline ends came to 11 bases. The CDR3 has 15 residues. Germline V gene sequence: CDR1 SGHTA, CDR2 FQGNSA.

J is TRBJ2-5 and V is TRBV13, with 15 bases fitting TRBD2. The trim removed 4 bases at V and 5 bases at J, leaving 26 bases unmatched. The CDR3 totals 23 residues. In germline, CDR1 is PRHDT, CDR2 FYEKMQ (reference sequence). This CDR3 reads CASSSHPGRSSGLAGGPQETQYF. In nucleotides, the CDR3 is TGTGCCAGCAGCTCCCACCCCGGACGGTCTTCCGGACTAGCGGGAGGGCCGCAGGAGACCCAGTACTTC.

The chain combines TRBV5-4 with TRBJ2-3, with D unresolved. CDR1 SGHNT and CDR2 YYREEE come from the germline V gene (reference sequence). Trimming pared 1 base from V and 1 base from J, leaving 4 bases between. This CDR3 contains 13 residues. The CDR3 nucleotides are TGTGCCAGCAGCTTGTCGGGCACAGATACGCAGTATTTT. It encodes CASSLSGTDTQYF.

The rearrangement uses TRBV27 and TRBJ2-1, with 13 bases matching TRBD2. There are 17 residues in the CDR3. The germline V gene has CDR1 MNHEY and CDR2 SMNVEV (reference sequence). Trimming took 4 bases from V and 3 from J; bases not matched to a gene: 6. The CDR3 loop reads CASSSGLAGAGYNEQFF. The CDR3 coding sequence is TGTGCCAGCAGTTCAGGACTAGCGGGAGCGGGCTACAATGAGCAGTTCTTC.

This chain connects TRBV7-9 to TRBJ2-6, with D possibly being TRBD1 (6 bases). Deletions cut 4 bases from V and 5 bases from J, with 15 bases between. CDR1 SEHNR and CDR2 FQNEAQ come from the germline V gene (reference sequence). The CDR3 is 16 residues long. The DNA for the CDR3 is TGTGCCAGCAGCTCATCCACAGGGATCCGGGCCAACGTCCTGACTTTC. Translating gives CASSSSTGIRANVLTF.

This rearrangement joins TRBV6-1 to TRBJ2-7, with D maybe TRBD1 (6 bases). Per germline, CDR1 MNHNS and CDR2 SASEGT. The ends were cut back, 1 base at V and 2 bases at J, with 15 bases in the middle. The CDR3 is 16 residues long. The CDR3 loop reads CASSEGFGDRTYEQYF. CDR3 sequence (DNA): TGTGCCAGCAGTGAAGGCTTCGGAGACAGGACCTACGAGCAGTACTTC.

The chain has TRBV11-2 and TRBJ2-7; 9 bases agree with TRBD2. The CDR3 loop spans 16 amino acids. Trimming cost V 5 bases and J 2 bases; bases outside gene matches: 10. Looked up from germline, CDR1 is SGHAT and CDR2 is FQNNGV. CDR3 sequence (DNA): TGTGCCAGCAGCCCCCCGGAGACTAGCGGTACCTACGAGCAGTACTTC. It is translated as CASSPPETSGTYEQYF.

The chain is built from TRBV28 and TRBJ2-7; D ambiguous. The CDR3 has 14 residues. Per germline, CDR1 MDHEN and CDR2 SYDVKM. V lost 5 bases and J lost 3, with 14 bases in between. The CDR3 is CASSPTIMGYEQYF. The CDR3 nucleotides are TGTGCCAGCAGTCCGACGATTATGGGCTACGAGCAGTACTTC.

The rearrangement joins TRBV9 to TRBJ2-7; TRBD1 might be the D (7 bases). Germline V gene lookup returns CDR1 SGDLS and CDR2 YYNGEE. V lost 3 bases and J 3 bases, leaving 19 bases between the germline ends. The CDR3 consists of 16 residues. The CDR3 protein is CASSAGGSGGYYEQYF. The CDR3 DNA reads as TGTGCCAGCAGCGCCGGGGGTTCAGGGGGATACTACGAGCAGTACTTC. The full variable domain, rest sourced from reference TRBV9 and TRBJ2-7, is DSGVTQTPKHLITATGQRVTLRCSPRSGDLSVYWYQQSLDQGLQFLIQYYNGEERAKGNILERFSAQQFPDLHSELNLSSLELGDSALYFCASSAGGSGGYYEQYFGPGTRLTVT.

This clone was detected once. The J gene is TRBJ2-4, the V gene TRBV13, with 7 bases aligning to TRBD1. This CDR3 contains 19 residues. The V segment lost 5 bases and the J segment 0 bases; nucleotides outside the gene matches: 16. Looked up from germline, CDR1 is PRHDT and CDR2 is FYEKMQ (reference sequence). CDR3 coding DNA: TGTGCCAGCAGCATACGTTCGTCCACAGGGGTTGAAGCCAAAAACATTCAGTACTTC. Translated: CASSIRSSTGVEAKNIQYF.

V gene TRBV9 combines with J gene TRBJ1-1, with TRBD1 matching over 10 bases. This CDR3 has 16 residues. Trimming removed 3 bases from V and 4 bases from J; junction bases left unmatched: 9. The germline gives CDR1 SGDLS, CDR2 YYNGEE. As DNA, the CDR3 is TGTGCCAGCAGCGACCGGGACAGGGGAGGGTTCACTGAAGCTTTCTTT. Its translation: CASSDRDRGGFTEAFF.

The chain has TRBV7-9 and TRBJ1-1; D perhaps matches TRBD1 (5 bases). The V gene's germline CDR1 is SEHNR and CDR2 FQNEAQ (reference sequence). This CDR3 spans 12 amino acids. V lost 0 bases and J 12 bases, leaving 11 bases between the germline ends. The CDR3 protein is CASSLAGQGPFF. CDR3 nucleotide sequence: TGTGCCAGCAGCTTAGCGGGCCAGGGCCCTTTCTTT.

In this sample, this clone is medium-sized (0.01 to 0.1%). The chain employs TRBV15 and TRBJ2-7, with TRBD2 matching over 8 bases. Germline CDR1 reads LNHNV; CDR2 reads YYDKDF (reference sequence). J lost 0 bases, V lost 5 bases, and 12 bases had no gene match. The CDR3 length is 17 residues. The CDR3 bases are TGTGCCACCAGCGATACTCAAGCGGGGGTGAACTCCTACGAGCAGTACTTC. Its protein is CATSDTQAGVNSYEQYF.

The chain uses TRBV7-8 and TRBJ2-1; 7 bases match TRBD2. This CDR3 has 16 residues. Germline V gene sequence: CDR1 SGHVS, CDR2 FQNEAQ. V was pared by 0 bases and J by 6 bases, with 8 bases of the junction left unmatched. CDR3 sequence (DNA): TGTGCCAGCAGCTTAGCGGGGGGGACGGCTCCCAATGAGCAGTTCTTC. Translating it yields CASSLAGGTAPNEQFF. Drawing the rest from reference TRBV7-8 and TRBJ2-1, the complete variable domain is GAGVSQSPRYKVAKRGQDVALRCDPISGHVSLFWYQQALGQGPEFLTYFQNEAQLDKSGLPSDRFFAERPEGSVSTLKIQRTQQEDSAVYLCASSLAGGTAPNEQFFGPGTRLTVL.